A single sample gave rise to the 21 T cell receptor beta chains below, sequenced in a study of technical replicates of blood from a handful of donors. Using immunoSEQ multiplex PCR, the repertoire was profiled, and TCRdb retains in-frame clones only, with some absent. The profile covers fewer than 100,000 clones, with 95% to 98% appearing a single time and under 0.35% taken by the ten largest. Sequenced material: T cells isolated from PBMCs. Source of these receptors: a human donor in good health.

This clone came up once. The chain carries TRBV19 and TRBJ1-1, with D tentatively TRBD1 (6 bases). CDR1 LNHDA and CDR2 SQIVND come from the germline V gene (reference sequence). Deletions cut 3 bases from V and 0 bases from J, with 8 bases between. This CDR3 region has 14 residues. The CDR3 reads CASSMGQLNTEAFF. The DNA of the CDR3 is TGTGCCAGTAGTATGGGACAATTGAACACTGAAGCTTTCTTT.

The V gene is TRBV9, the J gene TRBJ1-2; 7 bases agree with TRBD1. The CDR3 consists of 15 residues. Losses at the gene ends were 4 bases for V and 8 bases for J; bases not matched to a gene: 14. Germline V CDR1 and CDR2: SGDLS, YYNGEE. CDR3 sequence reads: CASSLLNRDRNGYTF. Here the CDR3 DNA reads TGTGCCAGCAGCCTACTAAACCGGGACAGAAACGGCTACACCTTC.

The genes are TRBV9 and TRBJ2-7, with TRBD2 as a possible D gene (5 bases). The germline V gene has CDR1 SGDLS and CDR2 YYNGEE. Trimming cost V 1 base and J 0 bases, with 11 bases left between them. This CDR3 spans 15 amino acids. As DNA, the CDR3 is TGTGCCAGCAGCGTAAGTCCCGGGATCTCCTACGAGCAGTACTTC. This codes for CASSVSPGISYEQYF.

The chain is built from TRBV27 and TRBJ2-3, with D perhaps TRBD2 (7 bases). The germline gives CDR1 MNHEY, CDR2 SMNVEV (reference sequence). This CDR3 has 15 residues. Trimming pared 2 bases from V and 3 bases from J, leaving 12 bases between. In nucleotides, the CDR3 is TGTGCCAGCAGTTTACGGGGGGCGGGTACAGATACGCAGTATTTT. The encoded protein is CASSLRGAGTDTQYF.

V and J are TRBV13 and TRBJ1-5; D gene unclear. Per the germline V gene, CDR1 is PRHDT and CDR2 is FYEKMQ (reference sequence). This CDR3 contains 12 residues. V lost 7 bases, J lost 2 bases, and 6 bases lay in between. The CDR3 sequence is CASKAGNQPQHF. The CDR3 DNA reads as TGTGCCAGCAAAGCGGGCAATCAGCCCCAGCATTTT.

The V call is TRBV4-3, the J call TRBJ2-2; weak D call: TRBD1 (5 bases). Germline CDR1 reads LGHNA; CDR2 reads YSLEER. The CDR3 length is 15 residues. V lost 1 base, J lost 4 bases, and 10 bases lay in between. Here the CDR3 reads CASSQVTTGTGELFF. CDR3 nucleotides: TGCGCCAGCAGCCAAGTAACCACAGGCACCGGGGAGCTGTTTTTT.

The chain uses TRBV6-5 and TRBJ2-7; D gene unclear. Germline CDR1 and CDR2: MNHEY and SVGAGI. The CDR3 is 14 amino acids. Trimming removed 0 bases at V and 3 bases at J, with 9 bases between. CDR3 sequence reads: CASSYSNTIYEQYF. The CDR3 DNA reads TGTGCCAGCAGTTACTCGAACACGATCTACGAGCAGTACTTC.

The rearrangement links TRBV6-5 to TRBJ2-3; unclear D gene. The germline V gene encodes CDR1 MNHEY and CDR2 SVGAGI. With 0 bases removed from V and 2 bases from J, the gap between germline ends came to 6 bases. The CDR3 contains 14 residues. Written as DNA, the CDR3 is TGTGCCAGCAGTTACTCGAGTATCACAGATACGCAGTATTTT. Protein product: CASSYSSITDTQYF.

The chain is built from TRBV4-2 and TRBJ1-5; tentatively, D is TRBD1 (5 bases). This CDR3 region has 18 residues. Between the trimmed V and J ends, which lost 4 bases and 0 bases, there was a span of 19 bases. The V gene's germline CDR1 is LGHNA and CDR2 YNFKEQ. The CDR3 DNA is TGTGCCAGCAGCCCCGACCTGGCAGGGCTTGCTAGCAATCAGCCCCAGCATTTT. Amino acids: CASSPDLAGLASNQPQHF.

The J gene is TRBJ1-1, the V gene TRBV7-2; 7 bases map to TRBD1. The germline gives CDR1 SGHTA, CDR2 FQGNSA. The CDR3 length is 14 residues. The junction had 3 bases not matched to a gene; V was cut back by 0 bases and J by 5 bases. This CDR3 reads CASSLAGGGTEAFF. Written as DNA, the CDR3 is TGTGCCAGCAGCTTAGCAGGGGGCGGTACTGAAGCTTTCTTT. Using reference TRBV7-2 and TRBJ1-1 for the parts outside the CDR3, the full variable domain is GAGVSQSPSNKVTEKGKDVELRCDPISGHTALYWYRQSLGQGLEFLIYFQGNSAPDKSGLPSDRFSAERTGGSVSTLTIQRTQQEDSAVYLCASSLAGGGTEAFFGQGTRLTVV.

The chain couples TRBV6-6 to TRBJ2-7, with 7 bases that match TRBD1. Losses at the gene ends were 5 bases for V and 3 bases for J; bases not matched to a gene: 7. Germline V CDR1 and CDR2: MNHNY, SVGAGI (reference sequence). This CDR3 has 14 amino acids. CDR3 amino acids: CASSQIDRVYEQYF. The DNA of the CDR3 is TGTGCCAGCAGTCAGATCGACAGGGTCTACGAGCAGTACTTC.

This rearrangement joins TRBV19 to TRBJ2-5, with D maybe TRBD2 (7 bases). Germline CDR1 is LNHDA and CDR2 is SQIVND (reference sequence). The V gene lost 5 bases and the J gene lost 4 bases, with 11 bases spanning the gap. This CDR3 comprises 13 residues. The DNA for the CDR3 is TGTGCCAGTAGTTGGGGGGGCTCAGAGACCCAGTACTTC. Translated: CASSWGGSETQYF.

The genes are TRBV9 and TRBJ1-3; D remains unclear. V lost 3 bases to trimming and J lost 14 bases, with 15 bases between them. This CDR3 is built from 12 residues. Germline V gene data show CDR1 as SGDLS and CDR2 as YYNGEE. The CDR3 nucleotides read TGTGCCAGCAGCGAGCCGGGATCGCCCCTATATTTT. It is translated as CASSEPGSPLYF.

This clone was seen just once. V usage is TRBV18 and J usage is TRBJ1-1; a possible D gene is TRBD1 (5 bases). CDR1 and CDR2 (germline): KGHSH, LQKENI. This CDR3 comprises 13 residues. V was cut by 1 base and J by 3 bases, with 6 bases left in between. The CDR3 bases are TGTGCCAGCTCACCACGGGGGGACACTGAAGCTTTCTTT. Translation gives CASSPRGDTEAFF.

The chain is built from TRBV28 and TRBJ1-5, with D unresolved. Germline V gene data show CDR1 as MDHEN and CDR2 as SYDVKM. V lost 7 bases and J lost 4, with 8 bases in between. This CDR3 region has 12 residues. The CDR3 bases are TGTGCCAGCAAAATGGAGAATCAGCCCCAGCATTTT. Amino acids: CASKMENQPQHF.

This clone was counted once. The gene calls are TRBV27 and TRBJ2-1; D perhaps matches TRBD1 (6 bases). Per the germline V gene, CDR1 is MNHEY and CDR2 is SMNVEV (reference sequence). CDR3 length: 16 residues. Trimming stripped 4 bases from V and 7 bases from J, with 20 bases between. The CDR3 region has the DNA TGTGCCAGCAGTTCCCTTCCCAGTGGACAGCCTAATGAGCAGTTCTTC. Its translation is CASSSLPSGQPNEQFF.

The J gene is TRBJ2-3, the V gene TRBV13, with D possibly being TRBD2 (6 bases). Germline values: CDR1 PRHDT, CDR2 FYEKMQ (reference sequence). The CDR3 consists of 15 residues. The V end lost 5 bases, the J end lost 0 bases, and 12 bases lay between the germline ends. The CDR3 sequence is CASSTSGLSTDTQYF. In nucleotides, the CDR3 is TGTGCCAGCAGCACTTCGGGACTCAGCACAGATACGCAGTATTTT.

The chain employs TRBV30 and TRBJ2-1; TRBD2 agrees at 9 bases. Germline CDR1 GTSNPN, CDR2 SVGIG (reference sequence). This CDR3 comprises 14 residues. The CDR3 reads CAGQSSGDHNEQFF. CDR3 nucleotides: TGTGCTGGACAGTCTAGCGGGGACCACAATGAGCAGTTCTTC.

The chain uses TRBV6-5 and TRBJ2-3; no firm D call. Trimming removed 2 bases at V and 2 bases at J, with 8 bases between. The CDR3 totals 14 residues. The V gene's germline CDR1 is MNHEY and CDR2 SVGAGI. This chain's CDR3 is CASSYNYLTDTQYF. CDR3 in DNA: TGTGCCAGCAGTTACAACTATCTCACAGATACGCAGTATTTT.

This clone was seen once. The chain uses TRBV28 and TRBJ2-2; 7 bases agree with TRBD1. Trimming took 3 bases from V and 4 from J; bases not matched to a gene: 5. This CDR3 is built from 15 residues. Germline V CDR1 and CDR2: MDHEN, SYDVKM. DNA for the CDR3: TGTGCCAGCAGTTTGACAGGGATTACCACCGGGGAGCTGTTTTTT. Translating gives CASSLTGITTGELFF.

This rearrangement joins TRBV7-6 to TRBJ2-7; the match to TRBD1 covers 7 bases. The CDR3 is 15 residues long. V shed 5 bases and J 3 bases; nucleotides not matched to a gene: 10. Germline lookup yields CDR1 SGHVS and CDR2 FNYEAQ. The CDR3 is CASSQGQPQYYEQYF. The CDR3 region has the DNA TGTGCCAGCAGCCAGGGACAGCCTCAGTACTACGAGCAGTACTTC.